Detailed here is one T cell receptor (beta chain). This clone is termed medium-sized (0.01 to 0.1%). Its cognate antigen has yet to be identified. No base quality values were provided; no much bigger clone lies one nucleotide off. This record comes from a study of OX40 agonist ivuxolimab in advanced cancers. The study in broad terms: Ivuxolimab, which targeted the costimulatory receptor OX40 (CD134), was an agonistic, fully human IgG2 monoclonal antibody. The purpose of peripheral TCRbeta sequencing was to test whether ivuxolimab changed TCR sequence diversity and led to clonal T-cell expansion. Prior anti-PD-1, anti-PD-L1 or anti-CTLA-4 therapy was permitted, and checkpoint inhibitors had been received by less than 45% of dose-escalation patients. Partial responses occurred in three dose-escalation patients: two with cutaneous melanoma and one with hepatocellular carcinoma. Intravenous ivuxolimab was administered to patients every 2 weeks at six dose levels: 0.01, 0.1, 0.3, 1.5, 3 and 10 mg/kg. Of the roughly 52 dose-escalation patients, hepatocellular carcinoma was present in about 20, melanoma in roughly 15, renal cell carcinoma in 9 and head and neck cancer in 9. The paper describes the monotherapy dose-escalation part (N of about 52 patients) of the phase I trial of ivuxolimab. A male proportion of roughly 80% and a mean age of around 60 years, ranging from roughly 23 to 85, were recorded for the dose-escalation cohort.

For sequencing of the TCRbeta CDR3 region, genomic DNA was extracted from the sorted cells. The immunoSEQ Assay was used to sequence the TCRbeta CDR3 regions. The clones in this table, taken by TCRdb from immuneACCESS, are in-frame only. Not every clone is retained; where verified, under half of the shortfall comes from an unresolved V gene, and the cause of the rest is unknown. Counted in this sample were roughly 59,000 clones; 84% of them appeared once. The ten largest make up roughly 2% of the sample. The CDR3 runs 13 residues from the cysteine to the phenylalanine. Here the CDR3 DNA is all that survives: 39 bases in frame from base 1. From V the trimming removes 4 bases and from J it removes 3 bases, while the gene matches leave 3 bases of the junction unaccounted for. CDR1 and CDR2 were assigned from the germline V gene (reference sequence) as SGHNT and YYREEE. Results and caveats for the whole study, not just this receptor: At doses of 0.1 to 3.0 mg/kg, clonal expansion of both CD4+ and CD8+ blood T cells was observed from baseline to week 6. After ivuxolimab, more expanded clones were found on average in CD8+ T cells than in CD4+ T cells. Low levels of normalized T-cell clonal expansion were also seen in some nonresponding patients. Antigen specificity was not determined for the clonally expanded peripheral T cells. In the 0.1-3.0 mg/kg groups, partial responders were among the patients with the lowest normalized peripheral clonal expansion, particularly in CD8+ T cells.

Patients with a history of autoimmune disease or receiving systemic immunosuppression were excluded from the trial. Peripheral blood for TCR sequencing was collected from all dose cohorts at baseline, on cycle 4 day 1, and on cycle 7 day 1. Samples were obtained from an open-label, multicenter, first-in-human phase I dose-escalation trial of ivuxolimab. Adults with locally advanced or metastatic melanoma, renal cell, hepatocellular, or head and neck squamous cell carcinoma were enrolled in the trial. Before TCR sequencing, CD4+ and CD8+ T cells were separately sorted from peripheral blood. The chain joins TRBV5-4 to TRBJ2-7, and TRBD1 matches 8 of the central bases. Here the sequenced sample was CD4+ or CD8+ T cells sorted from blood, taken in a trial of the OX40 agonist ivuxolimab. This receptor was identified in an adult with an advanced solid tumor such as melanoma, head and neck, liver or kidney cancer. The sequenced DNA is TGTGCCAGCAGCCCGGGACAGGACTACGAGCAGTACTTC. Its translation is CASSPGQDYEQYF.